One and the same sample provided the 21 T cell receptor beta chains below, sequenced in a study of blood T cell repertoires in COVID-19. TCRdb keeps only in-frame clones here, not all; method: immunoSEQ multiplex PCR. The sample lists 290,000 or so clones; approximately 91% were seen once. Sequenced: peripheral blood. Every receptor here comes from a woman aged 25 to 39 with COVID-19, enrolled during active disease.

The CDR3 DNA reads TGTGCCAGCAGCTTGCGGGGGGAGGGCCGCGAGCAGTACTTC. Translating it yields CASSLRGEGREQYF. V gene TRBV5-4 combines with J gene TRBJ2-7, with TRBD2 matching over 7 bases. The CDR3 totals 14 residues. V trimming: 1 base; J trimming: 6 bases; junction bases outside the gene matches: 7. Germline lookup yields CDR1 SGHNT and CDR2 YYREEE (reference sequence).

V and J are TRBV5-1 and TRBJ2-2; 9 bases line up with TRBD2. The V gene's germline CDR1 is SGHRS and CDR2 YFSETQ. The V gene end was trimmed by 7 bases and the J gene end by 4 bases; junction bases not matched to a gene: 5. The CDR3 sequence is 14 residues long. The CDR3 spells CASSASGATGELFF. CDR3 sequence (DNA): TGCGCCAGCTCGGCTAGCGGGGCCACCGGGGAGCTGTTTTTT.

This sequence joins TRBV12-3 or TRBV12-4 and TRBJ1-2, with 7 nucleotides matching TRBD1. Germline trimming cut 6 bases from V and 5 bases from J; bases unmatched to any gene: 6. The CDR3 runs to 13 residues. The CDR3 sequence: CASSHSGGYGYTF. The CDR3 DNA reads TGTGCCAGCAGCCACTCAGGGGGTTATGGCTACACCTTC.

The V gene is TRBV14, the J gene TRBJ1-4; TRBD1 matches at 10 bases. Trimming took 3 bases from V and 8 from J; bases not matched to a gene: 6. The CDR3 covers 15 residues. Germline CDR1 and CDR2: SGHDN and FVKESK. DNA of the CDR3: TGTGCCAGCAGCCAGTGGACAGGGGGTGGAGAAAAACTGTTTTTT. Translation: CASSQWTGGGEKLFF. The variable domain in full, completed from reference TRBV14 and TRBJ1-4, reads EAGVTQFPSHSVIEKGQTVTLRCDPISGHDNLYWYRRVMGKEIKFLLHFVKESKQDESGMPNNRFLAERTGGTYSTLKVQPAELEDSGVYFCASSQWTGGGEKLFFGSGTQLSVL.

CDR3 sequence: CASSPRGRGEARVGTEAFF. DNA of the CDR3: TGCGCCAGCAGCCCCCGGGGCAGGGGGGAAGCCAGGGTAGGCACTGAAGCTTTCTTT. The V gene is TRBV5-1, the J gene TRBJ1-1; 7 bases fit TRBD1. The CDR3 is 19 amino acids. The germline V gene encodes CDR1 SGHRS and CDR2 YFSETQ. The V gene end was trimmed by 4 bases and the J gene end by 4 bases; junction bases not matched to a gene: 22.

The chain joins TRBV9 to TRBJ1-2; 11 positions agree with TRBD1. Per the germline V gene, CDR1 is SGDLS and CDR2 is YYNGEE. There are 13 residues in the CDR3. The J segment lost 8 bases and the V segment lost 4 bases, leaving 4 bases of the junction unmatched. The CDR3 region has the DNA TGTGCCAGCAGCCACCGGACAGGGGGCGGCTACACCTTC. This codes for CASSHRTGGGYTF.

Here the CDR3 reads CASSVRKIGNEQFF. The CDR3 DNA reads TGTGCCAGTAGTGTGAGGAAGATCGGCAATGAGCAGTTCTTC. The chain recombines TRBV19 with TRBJ2-1, with no clear D. Trimming took 5 bases from V and 6 from J, leaving 14 bases between them. This CDR3 is built from 14 residues. Germline V gene lookup returns CDR1 LNHDA and CDR2 SQIVND (reference sequence). The whole variable domain, filled in from reference TRBV19 and TRBJ2-1, reads DGGITQSPKYLFRKEGQNVTLSCEQNLNHDAMYWYRQDPGQGLRLIYYSQIVNDFQKGDIAEGYSVSREKKESFPLTVTSAQKNPTAFYLCASSVRKIGNEQFFGPGTRLTVL.

The chain couples TRBV25-1 to TRBJ1-5, with D unclear. Looked up from germline, CDR1 is MGHDK and CDR2 is SYGVNS. Trimming stripped 5 bases from V and 0 bases from J, with 8 bases between. CDR3 length equals 14 residues. In DNA, the CDR3 is TGTGCCAGCAGTACCAGTAATAGCAATCAGCCCCAGCATTTT. This translates into CASSTSNSNQPQHF.

V is TRBV6-1 and J is TRBJ1-2; D might be TRBD1 (6 bases). This CDR3 comprises 15 residues. The ends were cut back, 1 base at V and 3 bases at J, with 12 bases in the middle. Germline V gene data show CDR1 as MNHNS and CDR2 as SASEGT. This CDR3 reads CASSEGTRGYYGYTF. CDR3 DNA: TGTGCCAGCAGTGAAGGGACCAGGGGCTACTATGGCTACACCTTC.

V gene TRBV28 combines with J gene TRBJ2-7; maybe TRBD2 (7 bases). CDR1 MDHEN and CDR2 SYDVKM come from the germline V gene. The CDR3 sequence is 13 residues long. The V gene lost 4 bases and the J gene lost 3 bases, with 10 bases spanning the gap. In DNA form, the CDR3 reads TGTGCCAGCAGTTGGGGGGGGCTCTACGAGCAGTACTTC. Encoded protein: CASSWGGLYEQYF.

This rearrangement joins TRBV2 to TRBJ1-1; tentatively, D is TRBD1 (6 bases). The CDR3 totals 12 residues. The germline V and J ends were trimmed by 10 bases and 0 bases, with 9 bases remaining between them. Germline CDR1 is SNHLY and CDR2 is FYNNEI. CDR3 residues: CATGQMNTEAFF. CDR3 nucleotides: TGTGCCACCGGACAGATGAACACTGAAGCTTTCTTT.

The chain is built from TRBV7-3 and TRBJ2-5, with 11 bases lining up with TRBD2. Trimming cost V 3 bases and J 4 bases; bases outside gene matches: 10. The CDR3 extends over 17 amino acids. Germline CDR1 SGHTA, CDR2 FQGTGA. This CDR3 is CASSLGTSGRWGETQYF. In nucleotides, the CDR3 is TGTGCCAGCAGCTTGGGTACTAGCGGGAGATGGGGAGAGACCCAGTACTTC.

The rearrangement uses TRBV5-8 and TRBJ2-1; 12 positions agree with TRBD1. This CDR3 is 15 amino acids long. V shed 0 bases and J 6 bases; nucleotides not matched to a gene: 1. The V gene's germline CDR1 is SGHTS and CDR2 YDEGEE. The chain's CDR3 is CASSLVGQGANEQFF. Here the CDR3 DNA reads TGTGCCAGCAGCTTGGTGGGACAGGGGGCCAATGAGCAGTTCTTC.

The chain combines TRBV5-1 with TRBJ2-2; perhaps TRBD2 as D (6 bases). CDR1 SGHRS and CDR2 YFSETQ come from the germline V gene. The CDR3 runs 16 residues. The V end was cut by 7 bases, the J end by 4 bases, with 20 bases between. The chain's CDR3 is CASGGTSGTSTGELFF. CDR3 in DNA: TGCGCCAGCGGGGGGACCAGCGGAACGAGCACCGGGGAGCTGTTTTTT.

The rearrangement links TRBV9 to TRBJ2-1; 8 bases agree with TRBD2. CDR1 and CDR2 (germline): SGDLS, YYNGEE. This CDR3 has 16 amino acids. Trimming took 1 base from V and 8 from J; bases not matched to a gene: 11. CDR3 residues: CASSVLGAGGLHEQFF. The CDR3 DNA reads as TGTGCCAGCAGCGTACTGGGGGCGGGAGGACTTCATGAGCAGTTCTTC.

V usage is TRBV24-1 and J usage is TRBJ2-3, with 12 bases that match TRBD2. CDR3 length: 18 residues. Germline V gene sequence: CDR1 KGHDR, CDR2 SFDVKD. V was pared by 2 bases and J by 0 bases, with 5 bases of the junction left unmatched. CDR3 amino acids: CATSDSGLAGPSTDTQYF. The CDR3 bases are TGTGCCACCAGTGATTCAGGACTAGCGGGACCTAGCACAGATACGCAGTATTTT.

This chain joins TRBV27 and TRBJ2-4, with TRBD2 as a possible D gene (6 bases). Per the germline V gene, CDR1 is MNHEY and CDR2 is SMNVEV (reference sequence). The germline V and J ends were trimmed by 5 bases and 6 bases, with 14 bases remaining between them. CDR3 size: 14 residues. Here the CDR3 reads CASSTLGGANIQYF. CDR3 nucleotides: TGTGCCAGCAGTACTCTGGGGGGAGCAAACATTCAGTACTTC.

This chain joins TRBV7-9 and TRBJ2-7; possible D gene TRBD1, 5 bases. The CDR3 sequence is 15 residues long. Trimming left V 2 bases short and J 1 base short, with 12 bases between. From germline, CDR1 is SEHNR and CDR2 FQNEAQ (reference sequence). Written as DNA, the CDR3 is TGTGCCAGCAGCTTAAGTCAGGGTGTGTCCTACGAGCAGTACTTC. This gives the protein CASSLSQGVSYEQYF.

The rearrangement uses TRBV19 and TRBJ1-1; 10 nucleotides align to TRBD1. With V trimmed by 6 bases and J by 3 bases, 4 bases remained unmatched. CDR3 size: 14 residues. Germline loops: CDR1 LNHDA, CDR2 SQIVND (reference sequence). This chain's CDR3 is CASRGTGDYTEAFF. The CDR3 DNA reads as TGTGCCAGTAGAGGGACAGGGGACTACACTGAAGCTTTCTTT. The variable domain in full, completed from reference TRBV19 and TRBJ1-1, reads DGGITQSPKYLFRKEGQNVTLSCEQNLNHDAMYWYRQDPGQGLRLIYYSQIVNDFQKGDIAEGYSVSREKKESFPLTVTSAQKNPTAFYLCASRGTGDYTEAFFGQGTRLTVV.

The chain joins TRBV5-1 to TRBJ2-3, with D possibly being TRBD2 (5 bases). The germline V gene encodes CDR1 SGHRS and CDR2 YFSETQ. V was clipped by 0 bases and J by 6 bases, with 14 bases between them. CDR3 length: 15 amino acids. CDR3 sequence (DNA): TGCGCCAGCAGCTTGGAGTCTAGCCGCGGGGATACGCAGTATTTT. Protein sequence: CASSLESSRGDTQYF.

The chain has TRBV19 and TRBJ1-2; D gene ambiguous. Germline assignment: CDR1 LNHDA and CDR2 SQIVND (reference sequence). This CDR3 region has 13 residues. Trimming took 4 bases from V and 4 from J, leaving 10 bases between them. As DNA, the CDR3 is TGTGCCAGTAGTACTCCCGGTATCTATGGCTACACCTTC. Its protein is CASSTPGIYGYTF. The full variable domain, with the rest looked up from reference TRBV19 and TRBJ1-2, is DGGITQSPKYLFRKEGQNVTLSCEQNLNHDAMYWYRQDPGQGLRLIYYSQIVNDFQKGDIAEGYSVSREKKESFPLTVTSAQKNPTAFYLCASSTPGIYGYTFGSGTRLTVV.